Presented here are 18 T cell receptor beta chains from one specimen sequenced in a study of identical twins. TCRdb reprocessed the 5' RACE reads via MiXCR and lists one record per CDR3 protein. Among around 450,000 distinct CDR3 sequences, 14% were seen once, and the ten largest hold 0.52%. The same specimen was also included in a second study, on yellow fever vaccine responses in identical twins.

The sequenced sample was CD4+ T cells sorted from blood. All receptors derive from a young woman in good health.

The table lists this clonotype with a few counts. CDR3 nucleotide sequence: TGTGCCAGCAGCATGGGACCGGGCCAGCCCCAGCATTTT. The encoded protein is CASSMGPGQPQHF. The chain uses TRBV7-2 and TRBJ1-5, with TRBD1 as a possible D gene (5 bases). With 5 bases removed from V and 7 bases from J, the gap between germline ends came to 12 bases. Per germline, CDR1 SGHTA and CDR2 FQGNSA. The CDR3 spans 13 residues.

V and J are TRBV5-1 and TRBJ2-1; 7 bases are shared with TRBD2. Per germline, CDR1 SGHRS and CDR2 YFSETQ. V lost 0 bases to trimming and J lost 0 bases; unmatched junction nucleotides: 6. This CDR3 is 17 amino acids long. In nucleotides, the CDR3 is TGCGCCAGCAGCTTGGTGTCCGGACTAGTCTCCTACAATGAGCAGTTCTTC. Its translation is CASSLVSGLVSYNEQFF.

This clonotype was counted at least ten times. In nucleotides, the CDR3 is TGTGCCAGCAGCTTAGTTATGGCAAATTATCAGCCCCAGCATTTT. Residues: CASSLVMANYQPQHF. The gene calls are TRBV7-2 and TRBJ1-5, with D unclear. Germline CDR1 SGHTA, CDR2 FQGNSA. The CDR3 totals 15 residues. V dropped 1 base and J dropped 5 bases, with 12 bases sitting between them.

There are a few counts of this clonotype. One end of the junction does not line up with germline, which may come from a read error. The chain has TRBV7-7 and TRBJ2-2; weak D call: TRBD1 (6 bases). Germline assignment: CDR1 SSHAT and CDR2 FNYEAQ (reference sequence). The CDR3 is 17 amino acids. The CDR3 here is CASSHISGTKNTGELFF. Here the CDR3 DNA reads TGTGCTAGCAGCCATATCTCCGGGACAAAGAACACCGGGGAGCTGTTTTTT.

This clonotype was seen many times. The V gene is TRBV29-1, the J gene TRBJ2-3; tentatively, D is TRBD2 (7 bases). The CDR3 runs 13 residues. With 5 bases removed from V and 8 bases from J, the gap between germline ends came to 17 bases. Per germline, CDR1 SQVTM and CDR2 ANQGSEA. The CDR3 DNA reads as TGCAGCGTTCACGAAGGGGGGGGTGGTACGCAGTATTTT. Translation gives CSVHEGGGGTQYF.

This clonotype has more than one count but fewer than ten. The chain employs TRBV9 and TRBJ2-5; D ambiguous. This CDR3 is built from 14 residues. In germline, CDR1 is SGDLS, CDR2 YYNGEE. V lost 0 bases and J lost 1, with 7 bases in between. The CDR3 DNA reads as TGTGCCAGCAGCGTAGGCAGCCTCCAAGAGACCCAGTACTTC. Residues: CASSVGSLQETQYF.

The V gene is TRBV6-5, the J gene TRBJ2-7; 11 bases are a match to TRBD2. With 0 bases clipped from V and 6 bases from J, the junction kept 4 bases outside the gene matches. Germline CDR1 MNHEY, CDR2 SVGAGI. This CDR3 has 15 amino acids. The CDR3 nucleotides are TGTGCCAGCAGTTACTCCCGACTAGCGGGGACCGAGCAGTACTTC. Residues: CASSYSRLAGTEQYF.

This clonotype was recorded a few times. This chain links TRBV20-1 with TRBJ1-1, with TRBD1 as a possible D gene (6 bases). V lost 6 bases and J lost 1, with 12 bases in between. Germline loops: CDR1 DFQATT, CDR2 SNEGSKA (reference sequence). The CDR3 is made up of 13 amino acids. CDR3 coding DNA: TGCAGTGCCCCCGGGACAACGAACACTGAAGCTTTCTTT. Translated: CSAPGTTNTEAFF.

Only a few counts were recorded for this clonotype. The chain has TRBV5-6 and TRBJ2-3; 7 bases agree with TRBD2. J lost 0 bases, V lost 2 bases, and 9 bases had no gene match. The V gene's germline CDR1 is SGHDT and CDR2 YYEEEE. CDR3 length: 17 residues. The CDR3 spells CASSLPGLNLSTDTQYF. CDR3 in DNA: TGTGCCAGCAGCTTACCGGGACTAAACCTTAGCACAGATACGCAGTATTTT.

The sample holds a few counts of this clonotype. The chain combines TRBV6-5 with TRBJ2-3; possibly TRBD2 for D (6 bases). Germline CDR1 reads MNHEY; CDR2 reads SVGAGI. Between the trimmed V and J ends, which lost 2 bases and 2 bases, there was a span of 14 bases. There are 16 residues in the CDR3. CDR3 DNA: TGTGCCAGCAGTTACCAGCCGGGACTTTCCACAGATACGCAGTATTTT. Translating it yields CASSYQPGLSTDTQYF.

This CDR3 is CASSPWATSGANVLTF. CDR3 nucleotides: TGCGCCAGCAGCCCCTGGGCTACCTCTGGGGCCAACGTCCTGACTTTC. The gene calls are TRBV5-1 and TRBJ2-6, with D unresolved. Trimming left V 4 bases short and J 0 bases short, with 11 bases between. The CDR3 consists of 16 residues. In germline, CDR1 is SGHRS, CDR2 YFSETQ.

The chain joins TRBV10-3 to TRBJ1-1, with a possible D match to TRBD1 (5 bases). The V end lost 9 bases, the J end lost 0 bases, and 14 bases lay between the germline ends. The CDR3 is 14 residues long. From germline, CDR1 is ENHRY and CDR2 SYGVKD. CDR3 amino acids: CAIQKGAMNTEAFF. The CDR3 nucleotides are TGTGCCATTCAGAAAGGGGCAATGAACACTGAAGCTTTCTTT.

The CDR3 sequence is CASSTQRGLAGLPWGTDTQYF. CDR3 DNA sequence: TGTGCCAGCAGTACGCAACGGGGACTAGCGGGACTCCCATGGGGCACAGATACGCAGTATTTT. The chain carries TRBV6-2 or TRBV6-3 and TRBJ2-3, with TRBD2 matching 13 bases. The J segment lost 1 base and the V segment lost 5 bases, leaving 18 bases of the junction unmatched. The CDR3 runs 21 residues. Germline loops: CDR1 MNHEY, CDR2 SVGEGT.

This clonotype was counted a few times. In DNA form, the CDR3 reads TGTGCCGGTCGGACAGGGGGAGGCAATCAGCCCCAGCATTTT. This codes for CAGRTGGGNQPQHF. This sequence joins TRBV2 and TRBJ1-5; 10 positions agree with TRBD1. Per the germline V gene, CDR1 is SNHLY and CDR2 is FYNNEI. Unmatched junction bases numbered 6, after V lost 11 bases and J lost 2 bases. CDR3 length: 14 residues.

This clonotype was detected a few times. This chain joins TRBV12-3 or TRBV12-4 and TRBJ2-4; D remains ambiguous. V gave up 1 base and J gave up 3 bases, with 7 bases separating them. This CDR3 is built from 14 residues. The CDR3, as DNA: TGTGCCAGCAGTTTAGAGATGGGCAAAAACATTCAGTACTTC. Its translation is CASSLEMGKNIQYF.

This chain links TRBV12-3 or TRBV12-4 with TRBJ2-2; D perhaps matches TRBD2 (6 bases). Between the trimmed V and J ends, which lost 0 bases and 5 bases, there was a span of 10 bases. The CDR3 consists of 15 residues. The chain's CDR3 is CASSLAGGETGELFF. CDR3 coding DNA: TGTGCCAGCAGTTTAGCGGGAGGAGAAACCGGGGAGCTGTTTTTT.

This clonotype was counted a few times. The chain uses TRBV6-2 or TRBV6-3 and TRBJ2-3; 9 positions agree with TRBD2. V was pared by 8 bases and J by 7 bases, with 7 bases of the junction left unmatched. This CDR3 has 13 amino acids. Germline V gene sequence: CDR1 MNHEY, CDR2 SVGEGT. The CDR3 is CASLPSGTYTQYF. CDR3 sequence (DNA): TGTGCCAGCTTGCCTAGCGGGACCTATACGCAGTATTTT.

This clonotype was detected a few times. The chain is built from TRBV4-2 and TRBJ1-5; maybe TRBD1 (5 bases). V was shortened by 0 bases and J by 2 bases, with 11 bases between the two germline ends. Germline V gives CDR1 LGHNA, CDR2 YNFKEQ. This CDR3 has 16 residues. CDR3 sequence reads: CASSQDPGNRNQPQHF. The CDR3 region has the DNA TGTGCCAGCAGCCAAGATCCAGGGAACCGCAATCAGCCCCAGCATTTT.